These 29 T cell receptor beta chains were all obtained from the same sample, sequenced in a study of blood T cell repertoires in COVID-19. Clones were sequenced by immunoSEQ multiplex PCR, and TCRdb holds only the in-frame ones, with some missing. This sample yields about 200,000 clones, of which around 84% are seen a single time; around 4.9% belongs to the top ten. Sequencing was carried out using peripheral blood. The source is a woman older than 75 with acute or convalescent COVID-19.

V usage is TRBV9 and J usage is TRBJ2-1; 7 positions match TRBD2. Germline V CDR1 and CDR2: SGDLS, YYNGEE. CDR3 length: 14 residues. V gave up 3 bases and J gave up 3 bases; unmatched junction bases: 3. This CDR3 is CASSGASGYNEQFF. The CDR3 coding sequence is TGTGCCAGCAGCGGGGCTAGCGGCTACAATGAGCAGTTCTTC.

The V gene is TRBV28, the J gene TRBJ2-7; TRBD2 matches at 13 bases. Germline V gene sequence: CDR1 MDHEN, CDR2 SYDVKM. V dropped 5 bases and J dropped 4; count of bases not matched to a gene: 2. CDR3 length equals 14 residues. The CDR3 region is CASSRLAGGYEQYF. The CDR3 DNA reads TGTGCCAGCAGTCGACTAGCGGGAGGATACGAGCAGTACTTC.

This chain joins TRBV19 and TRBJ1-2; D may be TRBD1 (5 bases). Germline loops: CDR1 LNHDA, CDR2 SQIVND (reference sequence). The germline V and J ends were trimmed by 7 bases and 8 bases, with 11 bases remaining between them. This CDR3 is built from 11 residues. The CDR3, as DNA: TGTGCCAGTACCAGGGCGGGAGGCTACACCTTC. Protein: CASTRAGGYTF.

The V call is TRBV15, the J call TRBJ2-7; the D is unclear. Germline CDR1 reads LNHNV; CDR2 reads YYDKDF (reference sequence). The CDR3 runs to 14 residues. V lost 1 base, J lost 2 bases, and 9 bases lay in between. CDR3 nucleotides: TGTGCCACCAGCAGAGTGGTCACAACCTACGAGCAGTACTTC. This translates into CATSRVVTTYEQYF.

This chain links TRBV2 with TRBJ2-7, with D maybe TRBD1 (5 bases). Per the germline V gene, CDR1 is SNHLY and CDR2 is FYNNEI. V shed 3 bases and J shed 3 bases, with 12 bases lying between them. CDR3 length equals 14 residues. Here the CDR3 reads CASSEQGILYEQYF. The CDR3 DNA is TGTGCCAGCAGTGAGCAGGGCATTCTCTACGAGCAGTACTTC. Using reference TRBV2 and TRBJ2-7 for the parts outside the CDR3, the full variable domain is EPEVTQTPSHQVTQMGQEVILRCVPISNHLYFYWYRQILGQKVEFLVSFYNNEISEKSEIFDDQFSVERPDGSNFTLKIRSTKLEDSAMYFCASSEQGILYEQYFGPGTRLTVT.

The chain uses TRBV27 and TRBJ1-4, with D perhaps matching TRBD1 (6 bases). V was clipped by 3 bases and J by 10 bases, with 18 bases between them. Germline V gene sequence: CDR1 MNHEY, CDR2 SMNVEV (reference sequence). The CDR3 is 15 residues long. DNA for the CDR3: TGTGCCAGCAGTTTGCCCTGGACAGACGGAGTAAAACTGTTTTTT. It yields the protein CASSLPWTDGVKLFF.

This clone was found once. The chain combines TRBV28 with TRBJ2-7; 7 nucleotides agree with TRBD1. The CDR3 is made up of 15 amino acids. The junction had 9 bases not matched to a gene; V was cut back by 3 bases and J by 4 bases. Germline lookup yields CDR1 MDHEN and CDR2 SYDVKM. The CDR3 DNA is TGTGCCAGCAGTTTGTACGCCCGACAGGGTTACGAGCAGTACTTC. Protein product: CASSLYARQGYEQYF.

In DNA, the CDR3 is TGTGCCAGCAGGCTCAGGGGTCAGACCCAGTACTTC. As protein: CASRLRGQTQYF. This chain links TRBV5-6 with TRBJ2-5, with a tentative D call TRBD1 (6 bases). V lost 5 bases, J lost 6 bases, and 11 bases lay in between. The CDR3 totals 12 residues. Germline CDR1 is SGHDT and CDR2 is YYEEEE. The variable domain in full, completed from reference TRBV5-6 and TRBJ2-5, reads DAGVTQSPTHLIKTRGQQVTLRCSPKSGHDTVSWYQQALGQGPQFIFQYYEEEERQRGNFPDRFSGHQFPNYSSELNVNALLLGDSALYLCASRLRGQTQYFGPGTRLLVL.

CDR3 amino acids: CASSPPGTGGLVEGYTF. The CDR3 nucleotides are TGTGCCAGCAGCCCCCCCGGGACAGGGGGCCTAGTCGAAGGCTACACCTTC. This rearrangement joins TRBV5-5 to TRBJ1-2; 12 bases are shared with TRBD1. Germline V gene sequence: CDR1 SGHKS, CDR2 YYEKEE (reference sequence). The junction had 15 bases not matched to a gene; V was cut back by 4 bases and J by 8 bases. The CDR3 extends over 17 amino acids.

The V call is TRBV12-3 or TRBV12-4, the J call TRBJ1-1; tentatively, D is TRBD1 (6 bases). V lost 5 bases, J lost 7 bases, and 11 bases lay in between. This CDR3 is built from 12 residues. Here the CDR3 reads CASSRTANEAFF. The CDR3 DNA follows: TGTGCCAGCAGTCGGACAGCGAATGAAGCTTTCTTT.

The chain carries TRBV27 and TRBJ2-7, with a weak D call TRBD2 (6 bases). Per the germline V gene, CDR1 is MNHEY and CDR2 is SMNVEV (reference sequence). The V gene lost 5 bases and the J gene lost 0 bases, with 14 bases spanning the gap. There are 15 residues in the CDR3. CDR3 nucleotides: TGTGCCAGCAGTACCTTCGGGACTCCCTCCTACGAGCAGTACTTC. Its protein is CASSTFGTPSYEQYF.

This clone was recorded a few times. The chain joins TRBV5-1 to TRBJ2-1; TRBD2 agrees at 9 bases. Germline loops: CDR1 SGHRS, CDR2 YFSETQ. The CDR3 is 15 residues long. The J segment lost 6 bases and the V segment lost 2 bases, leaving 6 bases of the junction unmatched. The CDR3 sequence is CASSFISGSINEQFF. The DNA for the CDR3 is TGCGCCAGCAGCTTTATTAGCGGGAGTATCAATGAGCAGTTCTTC.

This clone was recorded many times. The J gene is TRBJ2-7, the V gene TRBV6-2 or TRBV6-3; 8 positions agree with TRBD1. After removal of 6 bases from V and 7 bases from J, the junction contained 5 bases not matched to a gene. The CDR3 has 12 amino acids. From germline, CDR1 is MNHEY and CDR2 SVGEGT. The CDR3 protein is CASSQGAFEQYF. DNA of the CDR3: TGTGCCAGCAGCCAGGGGGCGTTTGAGCAGTACTTC.

The CDR3 here is CASSAGHPYQETQYF. The CDR3 DNA reads as TGTGCCAGCAGCGCCGGTCACCCGTACCAAGAGACCCAGTACTTC. This chain joins TRBV9 and TRBJ2-5; the D is unclear. Per germline, CDR1 SGDLS and CDR2 YYNGEE. This CDR3 contains 15 residues. The V and J ends lost 3 bases and 0 bases respectively, with 12 bases between them.

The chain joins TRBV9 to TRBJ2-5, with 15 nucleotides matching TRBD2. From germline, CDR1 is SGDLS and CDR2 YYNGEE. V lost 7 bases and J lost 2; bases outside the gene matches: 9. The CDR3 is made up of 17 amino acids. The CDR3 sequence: CASGMGLAGGLQETQYF. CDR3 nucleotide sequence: TGTGCCAGCGGTATGGGACTAGCGGGAGGCCTTCAAGAGACCCAGTACTTC. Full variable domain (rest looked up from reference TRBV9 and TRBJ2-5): DSGVTQTPKHLITATGQRVTLRCSPRSGDLSVYWYQQSLDQGLQFLIQYYNGEERAKGNILERFSAQQFPDLHSELNLSSLELGDSALYFCASGMGLAGGLQETQYFGPGTRLLVL.

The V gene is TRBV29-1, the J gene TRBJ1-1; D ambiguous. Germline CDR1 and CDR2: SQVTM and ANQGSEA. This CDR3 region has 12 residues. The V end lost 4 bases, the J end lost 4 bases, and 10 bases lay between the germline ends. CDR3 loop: CSVASPGTEAFF. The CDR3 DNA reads TGCAGCGTTGCCTCCCCAGGCACTGAAGCTTTCTTT.

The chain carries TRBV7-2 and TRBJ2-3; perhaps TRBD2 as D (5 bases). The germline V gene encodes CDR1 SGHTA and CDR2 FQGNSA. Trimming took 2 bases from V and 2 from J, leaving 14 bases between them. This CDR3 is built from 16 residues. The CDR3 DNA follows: TGTGCCAGCAGCTTAATGAGGGCCAGGTCCACAGATACGCAGTATTTT. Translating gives CASSLMRARSTDTQYF.

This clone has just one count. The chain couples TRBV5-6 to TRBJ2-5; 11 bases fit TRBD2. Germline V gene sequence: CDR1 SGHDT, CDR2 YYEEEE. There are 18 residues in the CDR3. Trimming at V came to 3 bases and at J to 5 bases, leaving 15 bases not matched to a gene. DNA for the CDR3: TGTGCCAGCAGCTCAGAAACCGGGACTAGCGGTTCATTGGAGACCCAGTACTTC. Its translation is CASSSETGTSGSLETQYF.

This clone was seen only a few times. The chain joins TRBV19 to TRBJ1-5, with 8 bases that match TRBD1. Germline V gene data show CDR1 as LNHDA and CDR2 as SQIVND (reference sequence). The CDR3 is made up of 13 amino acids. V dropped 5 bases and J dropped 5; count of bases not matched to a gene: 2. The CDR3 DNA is TGTGCCAGTAGTTACAGGGGGGATCAGCCCCAGCATTTT. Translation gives CASSYRGDQPQHF.

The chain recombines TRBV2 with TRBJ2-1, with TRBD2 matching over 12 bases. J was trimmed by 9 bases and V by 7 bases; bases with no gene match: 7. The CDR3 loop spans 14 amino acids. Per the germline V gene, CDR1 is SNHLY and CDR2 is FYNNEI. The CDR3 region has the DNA TGTGCCAGCAATCCTAGCGGGAGGGATTTTGAGCAGTTCTTC. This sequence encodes CASNPSGRDFEQFF.

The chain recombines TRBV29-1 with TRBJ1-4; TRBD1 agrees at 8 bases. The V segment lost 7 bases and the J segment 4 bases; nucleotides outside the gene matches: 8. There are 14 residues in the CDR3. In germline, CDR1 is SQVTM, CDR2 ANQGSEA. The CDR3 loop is CSATGGPFNEKLFF. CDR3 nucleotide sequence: TGCAGCGCTACAGGGGGACCCTTTAATGAAAAACTGTTTTTT.

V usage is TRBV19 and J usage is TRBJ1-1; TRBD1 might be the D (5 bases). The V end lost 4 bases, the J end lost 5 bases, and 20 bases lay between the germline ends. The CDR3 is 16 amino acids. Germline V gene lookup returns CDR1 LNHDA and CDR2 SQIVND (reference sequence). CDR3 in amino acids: CASSRLARGGKTEAFF. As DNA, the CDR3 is TGTGCCAGTAGTAGACTAGCGAGGGGCGGAAAGACTGAAGCTTTCTTT.

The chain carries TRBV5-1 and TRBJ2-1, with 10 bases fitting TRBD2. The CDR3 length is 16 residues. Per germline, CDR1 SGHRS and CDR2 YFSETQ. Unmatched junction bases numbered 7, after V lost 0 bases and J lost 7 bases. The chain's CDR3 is CASSLASSGSWNEQFF. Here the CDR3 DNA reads TGCGCCAGCAGCTTGGCCTCTAGCGGGAGTTGGAATGAGCAGTTCTTC.

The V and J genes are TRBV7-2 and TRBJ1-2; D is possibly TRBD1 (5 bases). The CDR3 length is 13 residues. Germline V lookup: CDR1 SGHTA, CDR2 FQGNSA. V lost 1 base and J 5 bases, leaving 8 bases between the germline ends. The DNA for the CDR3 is TGTGCCAGCAGCTTAGGTGCAGGGTATGGCTACACCTTC. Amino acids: CASSLGAGYGYTF.

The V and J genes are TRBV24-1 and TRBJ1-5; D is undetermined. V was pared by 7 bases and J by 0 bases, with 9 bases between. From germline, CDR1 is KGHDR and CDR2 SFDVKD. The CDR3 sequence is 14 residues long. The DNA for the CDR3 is TGTGCCACCAGCAACCCAGGTAGCAATCAGCCCCAGCATTTT. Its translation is CATSNPGSNQPQHF.

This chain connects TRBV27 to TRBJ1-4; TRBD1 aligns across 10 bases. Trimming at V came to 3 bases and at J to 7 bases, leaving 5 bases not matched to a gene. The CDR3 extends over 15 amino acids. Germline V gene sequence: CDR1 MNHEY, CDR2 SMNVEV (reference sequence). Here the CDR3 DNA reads TGTGCCAGCAGTTTTTTCCGGGACAGGGGTGAAAAACTGTTTTTT. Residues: CASSFFRDRGEKLFF.

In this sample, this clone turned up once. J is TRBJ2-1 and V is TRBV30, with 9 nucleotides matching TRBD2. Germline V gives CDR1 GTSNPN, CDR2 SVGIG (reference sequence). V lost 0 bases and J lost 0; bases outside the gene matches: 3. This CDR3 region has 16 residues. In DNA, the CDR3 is TGTGCCTGGAGTGTAGCTAGCGGGGCCTCCTACAATGAGCAGTTCTTC. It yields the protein CAWSVASGASYNEQFF. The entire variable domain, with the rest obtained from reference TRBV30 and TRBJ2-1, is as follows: SQTIHQWPATLVQPVGSPLSLECTVEGTSNPNLYWYRQAAGRGLQLLFYSVGIGQISSEVPQNLSASRPQDRQFILSSKKLLLSDSGFYLCAWSVASGASYNEQFFGPGTRLTVL.

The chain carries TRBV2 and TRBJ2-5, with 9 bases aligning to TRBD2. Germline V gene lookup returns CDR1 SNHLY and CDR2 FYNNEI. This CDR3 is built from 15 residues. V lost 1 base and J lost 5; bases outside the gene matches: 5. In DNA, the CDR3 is TGTGCCAGCAGTGAAGGAGTAGCGGGAGTGGAGACCCAGTACTTC. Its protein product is CASSEGVAGVETQYF.

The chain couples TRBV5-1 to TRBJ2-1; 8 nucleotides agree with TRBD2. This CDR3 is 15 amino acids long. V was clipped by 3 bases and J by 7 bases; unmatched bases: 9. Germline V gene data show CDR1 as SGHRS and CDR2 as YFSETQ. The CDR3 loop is CASSSGAGALNEQFF. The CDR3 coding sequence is TGCGCCAGCAGCTCGGGAGCGGGAGCACTAAATGAGCAGTTCTTC.